This TCR beta chain was recorded in a study of T-cell memory formation after mild COVID-19. On the study more broadly: In these data, TCR clusters were largely donor specific.

Broader study findings: Unconfirmed was the SARS-CoV-2 specificity of second-wave clones that peaked on day 37. Some clones that responded were present in memory (sampled pre-infection), which suggests cross-reactive memory joined.

5'RACE with constant-segment primers built TCRalpha and TCRbeta cDNA libraries with UMIs. TCRdb called the 5' RACE reads again in MiXCR, with one record for every CDR3 protein. The sample has approximately 150,000 distinct CDR3 sequences; around 13% are singletons. About this clonotype itself: Its specificity is unknown.

Trimming removed 0 bases at V and 1 base at J, with 12 bases between. This CDR3 has 16 residues. CDR1 is SGHKS, CDR2 YYEKEE, per germline (reference sequence). The chain has TRBV5-5 and TRBJ2-3; D possibly uses TRBD1 or TRBD2 (6 bases each). This sequence originates from an adult woman who had mild COVID-19 (a few samples of this study predate the infection). Cell type and time point are not known. Sequenced: PBMCs or a T cell subset sorted from them (not recorded which). This chain's CDR3 is CASSLEGGPGTDTQYF. The CDR3 bases are TGTGCCAGCAGCTTGGAAGGGGGGCCAGGCACAGATACGCAGTATTTT.